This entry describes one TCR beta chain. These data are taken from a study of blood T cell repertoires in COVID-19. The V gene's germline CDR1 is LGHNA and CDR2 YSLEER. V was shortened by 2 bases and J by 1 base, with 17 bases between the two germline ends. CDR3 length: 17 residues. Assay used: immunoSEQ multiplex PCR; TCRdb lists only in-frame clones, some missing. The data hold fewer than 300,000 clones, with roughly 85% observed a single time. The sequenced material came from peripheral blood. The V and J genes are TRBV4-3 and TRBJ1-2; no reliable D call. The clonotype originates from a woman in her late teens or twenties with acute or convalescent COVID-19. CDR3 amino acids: CASSQSFSGGRNYGYTF. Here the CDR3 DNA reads TGCGCCAGCAGCCAATCCTTCTCCGGCGGTCGTAACTATGGCTACACCTTC.